This T cell receptor beta chain was captured in a study of response to subunit inactivated influenza vaccine. Study-wide results and caveats: The authors proposed limited new T cell recruitment per seasonal influenza vaccination.

Each CDR3 protein gets one entry after TCRdb re-called the RT-PCR reads with MiXCR. The data show 710,000 or so distinct CDR3 sequences, with less than 20% seen just once and 11% held by the top ten. With respect to this clonotype: Its antigen remains unknown.

The CDR3 runs 14 residues. V was trimmed by 1 base and J by 4 bases, leaving 11 bases between them. This rearrangement joins TRBV12-3 or TRBV12-4 to TRBJ2-7; D tentatively fits TRBD1 or TRBD2 (6 bases each). The clonotype originates from a man over 45 who received an inactivated influenza vaccine. Sequencing was performed on PBMCs from blood, taken 11 to 12 days after vaccination. In nucleotides, the CDR3 is TGTGCCAGCAGTTTAGAACTAGGGGGGTACGAGCAGTACTTC. Translating gives CASSLELGGYEQYF.